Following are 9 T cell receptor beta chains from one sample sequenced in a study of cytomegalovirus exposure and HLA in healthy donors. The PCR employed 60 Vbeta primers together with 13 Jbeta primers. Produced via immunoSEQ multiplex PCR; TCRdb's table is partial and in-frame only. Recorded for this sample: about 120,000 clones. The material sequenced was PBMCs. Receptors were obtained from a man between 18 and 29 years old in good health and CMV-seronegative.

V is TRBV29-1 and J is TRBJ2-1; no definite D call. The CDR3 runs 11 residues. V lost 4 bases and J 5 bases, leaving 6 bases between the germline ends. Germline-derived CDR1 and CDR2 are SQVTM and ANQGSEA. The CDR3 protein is CSVVADNEQFF. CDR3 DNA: TGCAGCGTTGTGGCAGACAATGAGCAGTTCTTC.

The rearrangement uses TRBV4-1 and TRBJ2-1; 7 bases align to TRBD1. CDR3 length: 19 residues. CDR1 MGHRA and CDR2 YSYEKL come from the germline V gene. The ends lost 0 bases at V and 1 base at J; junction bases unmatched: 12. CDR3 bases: TGCGCCAGCAGCCAAGATTTAGGGGGCCCCCTCTTTTCCTACAATGAGCAGTTCTTC. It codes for CASSQDLGGPLFSYNEQFF.

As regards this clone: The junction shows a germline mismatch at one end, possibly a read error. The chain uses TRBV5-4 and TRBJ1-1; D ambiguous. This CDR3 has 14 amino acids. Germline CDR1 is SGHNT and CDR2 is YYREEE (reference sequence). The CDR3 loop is CASSPIDGNPEAFF. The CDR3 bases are TGTGCCAGCAGCCCGATCGACGGGAACCCTGAAGCTTTCTTT.

This CDR3 is CAWSPRGAETQYF. CDR3 sequence (DNA): TGTGCCTGGAGCCCCCGGGGGGCGGAGACCCAGTACTTC. V gene TRBV30 combines with J gene TRBJ2-5, with D tentatively TRBD2 (7 bases). The length of the CDR3 is 13 residues. The germline V gene has CDR1 GTSNPN and CDR2 SVGIG (reference sequence). V was shortened by 3 bases and J by 5 bases, with 13 bases between the two germline ends.

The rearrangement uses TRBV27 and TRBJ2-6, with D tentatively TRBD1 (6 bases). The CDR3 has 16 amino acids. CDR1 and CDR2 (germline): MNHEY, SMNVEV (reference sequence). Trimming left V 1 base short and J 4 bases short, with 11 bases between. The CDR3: CASSLYRVSGANVLTF. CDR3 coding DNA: TGTGCCAGCAGTTTATACAGGGTTTCCGGGGCCAACGTCCTGACTTTC.

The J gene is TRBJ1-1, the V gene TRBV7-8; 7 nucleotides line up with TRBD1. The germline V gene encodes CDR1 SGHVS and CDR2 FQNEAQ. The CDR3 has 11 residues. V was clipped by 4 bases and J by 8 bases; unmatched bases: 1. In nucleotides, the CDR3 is TGTGCCAGCAGCTCGGGACAGGAAGCTTTCTTT. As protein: CASSSGQEAFF. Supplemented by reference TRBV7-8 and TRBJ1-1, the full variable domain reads GAGVSQSPRYKVAKRGQDVALRCDPISGHVSLFWYQQALGQGPEFLTYFQNEAQLDKSGLPSDRFFAERPEGSVSTLKIQRTQQEDSAVYLCASSSGQEAFFGQGTRLTVV.

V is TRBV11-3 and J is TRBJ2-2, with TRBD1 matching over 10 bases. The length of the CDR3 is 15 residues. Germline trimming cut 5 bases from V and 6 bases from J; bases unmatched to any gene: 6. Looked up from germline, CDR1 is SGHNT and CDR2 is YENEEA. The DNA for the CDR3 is TGTGCCAGCAGCCCGGGACAGGGGAGCGCCGGGGAGCTGTTTTTT. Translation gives CASSPGQGSAGELFF.

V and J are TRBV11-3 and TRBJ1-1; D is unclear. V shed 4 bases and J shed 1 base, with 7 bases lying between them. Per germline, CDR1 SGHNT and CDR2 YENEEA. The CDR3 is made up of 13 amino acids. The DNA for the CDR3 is TGTGCCAGCAGCTCGACGGGGAACACTGAAGCTTTCTTT. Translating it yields CASSSTGNTEAFF.

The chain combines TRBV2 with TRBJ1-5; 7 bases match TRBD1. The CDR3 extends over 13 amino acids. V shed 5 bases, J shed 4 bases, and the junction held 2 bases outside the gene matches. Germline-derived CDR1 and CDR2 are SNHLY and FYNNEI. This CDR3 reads CASSRQGNQPQHF. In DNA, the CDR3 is TGTGCCAGCAGTAGACAGGGAAATCAGCCCCAGCATTTT.